This TCR beta chain was identified in a study of OX40 agonist ivuxolimab in advanced cancers. Whole-study findings and limits: Low clonal expansion, among the lowest seen, marked partial responders at 0.1-3.0 mg/kg.

This clone qualifies as medium-sized (0.01 to 0.1%). Its antigen is not known. TCRdb's table, derived via immunoSEQ multiplex PCR, lists solely in-frame clones and lacks some. The data contain 85,000 to 100,000 clones, roughly 86% of them singletons. Germline trimming cut 4 bases from V and 6 bases from J; bases unmatched to any gene: 10. The CDR3 sequence is 14 residues long. Per germline, CDR1 GTSNPN and CDR2 SVGIG (reference sequence). The specimen was CD4+ or CD8+ T cells sorted from blood, collected in a trial of the OX40 agonist ivuxolimab. The receptor was derived from an adult with an advanced solid tumor such as melanoma, head and neck, liver or kidney cancer. V gene TRBV30 combines with J gene TRBJ1-1, with 8 bases aligning to TRBD1. This chain's CDR3 is CAWIRQGLGPEAFF. The CDR3 DNA follows: TGTGCCTGGATTCGACAGGGGTTGGGACCTGAAGCTTTCTTT.